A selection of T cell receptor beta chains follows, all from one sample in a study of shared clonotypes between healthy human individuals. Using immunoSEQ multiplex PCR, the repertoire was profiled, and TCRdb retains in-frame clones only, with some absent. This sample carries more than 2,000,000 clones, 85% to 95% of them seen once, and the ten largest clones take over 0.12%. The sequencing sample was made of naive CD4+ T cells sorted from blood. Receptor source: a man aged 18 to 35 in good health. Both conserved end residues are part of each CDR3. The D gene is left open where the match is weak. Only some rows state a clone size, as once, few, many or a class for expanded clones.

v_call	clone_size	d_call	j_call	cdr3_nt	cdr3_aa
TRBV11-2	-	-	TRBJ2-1	TGTGCCAGCAGCTTAACCGGGAGCCGCAATGAGCAGTTCTTC	CASSLTGSRNEQFF
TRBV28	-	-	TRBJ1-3	TGTGCCAGCAAGCTCCGGTTGGGGCCAGGAAACACCATATATTTT	CASKLRLGPGNTIYF
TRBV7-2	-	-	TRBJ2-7	TGTGCCAGCAGCTTACAAGCGGCCTCCGTCAGGCAGTACTTC	CASSLQAASVRQYF
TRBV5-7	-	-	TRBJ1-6	TGTGCCAGCAGCTTGGATTCTGACGGGGGGATCGGGATTTCACCCCTCCACTTT	CASSLDSDGGIGISPLHF
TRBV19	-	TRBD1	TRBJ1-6	TGTGCCAGTAGAACAGGGGGCTTTAATTCACCCCTCCACTTT	CASRTGGFNSPLHF
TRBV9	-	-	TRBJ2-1	TGTGCCAGCAGCGCCCGCCCCCAGGAAAATGAGCAGTTCTTC	CASSARPQENEQFF
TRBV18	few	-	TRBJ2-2	TGTGCCAGCTCACCACAGAGCACAGAAGGCGCCGGGGAGCTGTTTTTT	CASSPQSTEGAGELFF
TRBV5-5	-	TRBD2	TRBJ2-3	TGTGCCAGCAGCCGGGCTAGCGGGAGTGGGACAGATACGCAGTATTTT	CASSRASGSGTDTQYF
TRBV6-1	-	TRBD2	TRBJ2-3	TGTGCCAGCAGTTTCCGGACTAGCGGCACAGATACGCAGTATTTT	CASSFRTSGTDTQYF
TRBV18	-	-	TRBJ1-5	TGTGCCAGCTCACCACTAGGAGGGGATCAGCCCCAGCATTTT	CASSPLGGDQPQHF
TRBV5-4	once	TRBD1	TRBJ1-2	TGTGCCAGCAGCCTGGGCGAATCTCAGGGGGCCAACTATGGCTACACCTTC	CASSLGESQGANYGYTF
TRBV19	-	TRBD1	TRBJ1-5	TGTGCCAGTAGTGACCGGGACAGGGGATCCAGGAATCAGCCCCAGCATTTT	CASSDRDRGSRNQPQHF
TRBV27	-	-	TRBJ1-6	TGTGCCAGCTCTCTGGGGACGAGCTCCTATAATTCACCCCTCCACTTT	CASSLGTSSYNSPLHF
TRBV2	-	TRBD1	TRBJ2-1	TGTGCCGGCCGGGACAGGGGGCAGGGTGAGCAGTTCTTC	CAGRDRGQGEQFF
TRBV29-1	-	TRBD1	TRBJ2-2	TGCAGCGTAGGACAGGGGATGGGCACCGGGGAGCTGTTTTTT	CSVGQGMGTGELFF
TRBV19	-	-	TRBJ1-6	TGTGCCAGTTCGACGGGGAACAAGGCAAATTCACCCCTCCACTTT	CASSTGNKANSPLHF
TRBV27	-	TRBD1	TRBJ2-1	TGTGCCAGCAGTTCCCAGGGGGCAGGTGAGCAGTTCTTC	CASSSQGAGEQFF
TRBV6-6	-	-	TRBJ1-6	TGTGCCAGCAGTTACTTCGGCGGGATGGATTCACCCCTCCACTTT	CASSYFGGMDSPLHF
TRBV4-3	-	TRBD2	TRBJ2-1	TGCGCCAGCAGCCAAGAAGTGGGGGGGGTTAACAATGAGCAGTTCTTC	CASSQEVGGVNNEQFF
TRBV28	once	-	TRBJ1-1	TGTGCCAGCACCCCAAATATTGGCACTGAAGCTTTCTTT	CASTPNIGTEAFF
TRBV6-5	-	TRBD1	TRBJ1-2	TGTGCCAGCAGTTACTCCCGGACAGGGACTAACTATGGCTACACCTTC	CASSYSRTGTNYGYTF
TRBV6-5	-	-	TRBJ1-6	TGTGCCAGCAGTTACCAGACAGATAATTCACCCCTCCACTTT	CASSYQTDNSPLHF
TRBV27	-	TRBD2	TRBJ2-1	TGTGCCAGCAGTTCTTGGACTAGCGGGAACAATGAGCAGTTCTTC	CASSSWTSGNNEQFF
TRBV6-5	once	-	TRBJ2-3	TGTGCCAGCAGAACCCCTGGCGCAGATACGCAGTATTTT	CASRTPGADTQYF
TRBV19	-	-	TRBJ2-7	TGTGCCAGTATCCCGGAGACGGGATCCTACGAGCAGTACTTC	CASIPETGSYEQYF
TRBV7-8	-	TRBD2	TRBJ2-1	TGTGCCAGCAGCACCGGGACTAGCACCCACAATGAGCAGTTCTTC	CASSTGTSTHNEQFF
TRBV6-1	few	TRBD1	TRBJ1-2	TGTGCCGCAAGGACAGGGAATAACTATGGCTACACCTTC	CAARTGNNYGYTF
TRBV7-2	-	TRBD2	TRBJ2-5	TGTGCCAGCGGACTATCGGGGGGGGTAGCGGGAGTCCACTTC	CASGLSGGVAGVHF
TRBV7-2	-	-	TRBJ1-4	TGTGCCAGCAGCGGCCAATTAACAGCAACTAATGAAAAACTGTTTTTT	CASSGQLTATNEKLFF
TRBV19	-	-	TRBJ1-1	TGTGCCAGTAGCCGAGACAGGAATTTGGCTTTCTTT	CASSRDRNLAFF
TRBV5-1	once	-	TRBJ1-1	TGCGCCAGCAGCACGGGTGGGGCCACTGAAGCTTTCTTT	CASSTGGATEAFF
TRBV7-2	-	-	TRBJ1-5	TGTGCCAGCAGCTTAAGGTATCAGCCCCAGCATTTT	CASSLRYQPQHF
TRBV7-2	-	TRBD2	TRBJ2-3	TGTGCCAGCAGCCCCGTGGCGGGAGAAGCAGATACGCAGTATTTT	CASSPVAGEADTQYF
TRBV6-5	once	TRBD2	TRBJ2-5	TGTGCCAGCAGGGGACTAGCGGGGGGGCAAGAGACCCAGTACTTC	CASRGLAGGQETQYF
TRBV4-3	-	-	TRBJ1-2	TGCGCCAGCAGCCAAGAGAGGGGTTTTTATGGCTACACCTTC	CASSQERGFYGYTF
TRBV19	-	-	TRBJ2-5	TGTGCCAGTAGAGGAGATCAAGAGACCCAGTACTTC	CASRGDQETQYF
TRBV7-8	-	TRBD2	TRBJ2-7	TGTGCCAGCAGCTTCGGCCTAGCGGGAGTGGATTCCTACGAGCAGTACTTC	CASSFGLAGVDSYEQYF
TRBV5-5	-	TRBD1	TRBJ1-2	TGTGCCAGCACCCACGGGACAGGGGGCGACTATGGCTACACCTTC	CASTHGTGGDYGYTF
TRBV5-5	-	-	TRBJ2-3	TGTGCCAGCAGCTTGCTGGGGGAAGCAGATACGCAGTATTTT	CASSLLGEADTQYF
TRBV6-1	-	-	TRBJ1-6	TGTGCCAGCAGTGGCGTCTATAATTCACCCCTCCACTTT	CASSGVYNSPLHF
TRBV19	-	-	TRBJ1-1	TGTGCCAGTAGTACCTCCCGTTGGGCAGGGGTTACTGAAGCTTTCTTT	CASSTSRWAGVTEAFF
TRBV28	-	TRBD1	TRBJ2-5	TGTGCCAGCAGTCCTACAGGGGGAAAATTAGAGACCCAGTACTTC	CASSPTGGKLETQYF
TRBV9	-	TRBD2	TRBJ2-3	TGTGCCAGCAGCGTAGATCAGCGGGGGGTCCCCAATACGCAGTATTTT	CASSVDQRGVPNTQYF
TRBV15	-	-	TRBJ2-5	TGTGCCACCAGCAATAGCAGGTCGGAGACCCAGTACTTC	CATSNSRSETQYF